Listed below are T cell receptor beta chains from one sample, sequenced in a study of T cells in Graves' hyperthyroidism and ophthalmopathy. TCRdb reanalysed the multiplex PCR reads using MiXCR and keeps one entry per CDR3 protein. The table has 550,000 to 850,000 distinct CDR3 sequences, around 20% seen once. Material: blood. Receptors were obtained from a woman in her forties or fifties with Graves' hyperthyroidism that later progressed to Graves' ophthalmopathy. CDR3s include the opening cysteine and the closing phenylalanine or tryptophan. D genes are given only for firm matches. Not every row has a clone size; where given, it reads once, few, many or a size class.

TRBD1	TRBV12-3/TRBV12-4	many	TRBJ1-5	CASSRDRSNQPQHF	TGTGCCAGCAGTCGGGACAGAAGCAATCAGCCCCAGCATTTT
TRBD1	TRBV9	many	TRBJ1-1	CASSVAGAGGTEAFF	TGTGCCAGCAGCGTAGCTGGAGCAGGGGGCACTGAAGCTTTCTTT
.	TRBV2	many	TRBJ1-5	CASGSAVAFSQPQHF	TGTGCCAGCGGGTCAGCCGTAGCATTCTCTCAGCCCCAGCATTTT
.	TRBV15	few	TRBJ2-5	CATSRDSDSLTNRPQYF	TGTGCCACCAGCAGAGATAGCGACAGCCTAACCAACCGACCTCAGTACTTC
.	TRBV6-9	few	TRBJ1-1	CASSYSGRWTEAFF	TGTGCCAGCAGTTATTCAGGGCGTTGGACTGAAGCTTTCTTT
TRBD1	TRBV7-8	.	TRBJ1-2	CASSTRTGGDYGYTF	TGTGCCAGCAGCACCAGAACAGGGGGCGACTATGGCTACACCTTC
.	TRBV20-1	many	TRBJ2-5	CSARKKETQYF	TGCAGTGCTAGGAAGAAAGAGACCCAGTACTTC
.	TRBV7-8	many	TRBJ1-6	CASSLVISGERSPLHF	TGTGCCAGCAGCTTAGTTATCTCGGGGGAACGTTCACCCCTCCACTTT
.	TRBV11-2	many	TRBJ2-7	CASSLDRGGTYEQYF	TGTGCCAGCAGCTTAGATCGCGGGGGCACATACGAGCAGTACTTC
.	TRBV18	few	TRBJ2-7	CASSPTKGSYEQYF	TGTGCCAGCAGCCCTACTAAGGGGAGCTACGAGCAGTACTTC
.	TRBV12-3/TRBV12-4	.	TRBJ2-2	CASSSQGRAGELFF	TGTGCCAGCTCAAGCCAGGGTAGGGCCGGGGAGCTGTTTTTT
.	TRBV12-3/TRBV12-4	many	TRBJ1-5	CASQGTFSNQPQHF	TGTGCCAGCCAGGGGACATTTAGCAATCAGCCCCAGCATTTT
.	TRBV10-3	few	TRBJ1-4	CATGASEKLFF	TGTGCCACAGGGGCGTCGGAAAAACTGTTTTTT
.	TRBV6-1	few	TRBJ2-1	CASSMTSSYNEQFF	TGTGCCAGCAGCATGACTAGCTCCTACAATGAGCAGTTCTTC
.	TRBV6-1	many	TRBJ1-1	CASSPTGHEAFF	TGTGCCAGCAGTCCGACCGGACATGAAGCTTTCTTT
.	TRBV27	.	TRBJ1-5	CASRMAGGGSQPQHF	TGTGCCAGCAGGATGGCGGGGGGCGGGAGTCAGCCCCAGCATTTT
TRBD1	TRBV7-2	few	TRBJ1-3	CASSSTTGAGNTIYF	TGTGCCAGCAGCTCCACGACAGGGGCAGGAAACACCATATATTTT
TRBD2	TRBV29-1	.	TRBJ2-2	CSVGTSVVTGELFF	TGCAGCGTCGGGACTAGCGTAGTAACCGGGGAGCTGTTTTTT
TRBD1	TRBV12-3/TRBV12-4	many	TRBJ2-7	CASSPDRGHFSYEQYF	TGTGCCAGCAGTCCCGACAGGGGGCACTTCTCCTACGAGCAGTACTTC
.	TRBV6-1	many	TRBJ1-5	CASSVRGEYQPQHF	TGTGCCAGCAGTGTTCGGGGGGAATATCAGCCCCAGCATTTT
.	TRBV29-1	few	TRBJ2-7	CSVDQGDYEQYF	TGCAGCGTTGATCAGGGAGACTACGAGCAGTACTTC
.	TRBV27	few	TRBJ1-6	CASRPDSNNSPLHF	TGTGCCAGCAGACCCGACAGCAATAATTCACCCCTCCACTTT
.	TRBV7-9	few	TRBJ1-2	CASSLSSAYGYTF	TGTGCCAGCAGCTTATCCTCCGCCTATGGCTACACCTTC
.	TRBV7-9	few	TRBJ1-6	CASSSPTDNSPLHF	TGTGCCAGCAGCTCGCCTACAGATAATTCACCCCTCCACTTT
.	TRBV7-2	.	TRBJ2-2	CASSSARYGNTGELFF	TGTGCCAGCAGCTCAGCTCGGTACGGGAACACCGGGGAGCTGTTTTTT
.	TRBV7-6	few	TRBJ1-1	CASRDSVGTEAFF	TGTGCCAGCAGGGACTCGGTTGGCACTGAAGCTTTCTTT
.	TRBV20-1	many	TRBJ2-7	CSVPRPWYEQYF	TGCAGTGTCCCAAGGCCATGGTACGAGCAGTACTTC
.	TRBV15	.	TRBJ2-5	CATSVRAGGAETQYF	TGTGCCACCAGCGTAAGGGCTGGAGGGGCAGAGACCCAGTACTTC
.	TRBV20-1	few	TRBJ1-4	CSASPHSFYNEKLFF	TGCAGTGCAAGTCCGCACAGTTTTTATAATGAAAAACTGTTTTTT
.	TRBV10-3	.	TRBJ2-5	CAVTPGRQETQYF	TGTGCCGTAACCCCGGGACGGCAAGAGACCCAGTACTTC
TRBD1	TRBV3-1	many	TRBJ1-1	CASGQGTEAFF	TGTGCCAGCGGACAGGGTACAGAAGCTTTCTTT
TRBD1	TRBV11-2	many	TRBJ1-6	CASSTTGVSSPLHF	TGTGCCAGCAGCACGACAGGGGTAAGCTCACCCCTCCACTTT
.	TRBV27	.	TRBJ1-1	CASSLSLWGRAGTEAFF	TGTGCCAGCAGTTTATCGCTATGGGGCAGGGCGGGCACTGAAGCTTTCTTT
.	TRBV29-1	.	TRBJ1-1	CSVVEETNTEAFF	TGCAGCGTTGTTGAGGAAACGAACACTGAAGCTTTCTTT
.	TRBV12-3/TRBV12-4	many	TRBJ2-1	CASSFAGSLNEQFF	TGTGCCAGCAGTTTCGCCGGCAGTCTCAATGAGCAGTTCTTC
.	TRBV14	.	TRBJ1-3	CASSHGGNTIYF	TGTGCCAGCAGCCATGGGGGAAACACCATATATTTT
TRBD1	TRBV7-9	few	TRBJ1-2	CASSLGGTGEYYGYTF	TGTGCCAGCAGCTTAGGCGGGACAGGGGAGTACTATGGCTACACCTTC
.	TRBV5-5	few	TRBJ2-7	CASSLEREQYF	TGTGCCAGCAGCTTGGAAAGGGAGCAGTACTTC
TRBD1	TRBV20-1	.	TRBJ2-3	CSARDYWTGGTTDTQYF	TGCAGTGCTAGAGATTACTGGACAGGGGGAACGACAGATACGCAGTATTTT
TRBD1	TRBV13	.	TRBJ1-2	CASSRGTGVSGYTF	TGTGCCAGCAGCAGAGGGACAGGGGTTTCTGGCTACACCTTC
TRBD2	TRBV20-1	.	TRBJ2-1	CSASPPWLAGGGTYNEQFF	TGCAGTGCTAGTCCCCCGTGGCTAGCGGGGGGCGGTACCTACAATGAGCAGTTCTTC
TRBD2	TRBV12-3/TRBV12-4	.	TRBJ2-2	CASSTGGGIFTGELFF	TGTGCCAGCAGTACCGGCGGGGGAATATTCACCGGGGAGCTGTTTTTT
.	TRBV18	many	TRBJ1-6	CASSPSGDVSPLHF	TGTGCCAGCTCACCATCAGGGGATGTTTCACCCCTCCACTTT
.	TRBV19	.	TRBJ2-2	CASIPGSDGELFF	TGTGCCAGTATCCCGGGGTCGGACGGGGAGCTGTTTTTT
.	TRBV7-2	many	TRBJ2-1	CASSPGGASYNEQFF	TGTGCCAGCTCACCAGGAGGAGCCTCCTACAATGAGCAGTTCTTC
.	TRBV5-4	.	TRBJ1-1	CASSLGALNTEAFF	TGTGCCAGCAGCCTGGGAGCTTTGAACACTGAAGCTTTCTTT
.	TRBV19	few	TRBJ2-1	CASSIRRGPGDNEQFF	TGTGCCAGTAGTATTAGAAGGGGTCCAGGGGACAATGAGCAGTTCTTC
.	TRBV20-1	many	TRBJ1-6	CSASGGKYSPLHF	TGCAGTGCTAGTGGCGGGAAATATTCACCCCTCCACTTT
.	TRBV7-9	few	TRBJ2-5	CASSLTGAHQETQYF	TGTGCCAGCAGCTTAACTGGGGCCCACCAAGAGACCCAGTACTTC
.	TRBV9	few	TRBJ1-6	CASSVGGMRAPLHF	TGTGCCAGCAGCGTAGGCGGAATGAGGGCACCCCTCCACTTT
.	TRBV7-3	many	TRBJ2-5	CASSLGTEYQETQYF	TGTGCCAGCAGCTTAGGGACGGAGTACCAAGAGACCCAGTACTTC
.	TRBV6-1	few	TRBJ2-2	CASSEGFGELFF	TGTGCCAGCAGTGAGGGGTTCGGGGAGCTGTTTTTT
TRBD1	TRBV4-1	few	TRBJ2-3	CASSQPRDRSTDTQYF	TGCGCCAGCAGCCAACCCCGGGACAGAAGCACAGATACGCAGTATTTT
TRBD2	TRBV9	.	TRBJ2-3	CASSVVSGGAADTQYF	TGTGCCAGCAGCGTGGTGAGCGGGGGGGCGGCAGATACGCAGTATTTT
.	TRBV24-1	.	TRBJ1-5	CATSAGTDSNQPQHF	TGTGCCACCAGTGCAGGGACGGATAGCAATCAGCCCCAGCATTTT